This passage covers 20 T cell receptor beta chains from one sample sequenced in a study of glioma-infiltrating T cells. TCR alpha and beta CDR3 regions were amplified from RNA using iRepertoire nested multiplex PCR. MiXCR was run by TCRdb on the multiplex PCR reads, yielding one entry per CDR3 protein. The table shows approximately 110,000 distinct CDR3 sequences, with more than 20% occurring only once. The sample taken for sequencing was glioma tissue, nonneoplastic brain tissue, or PBMCs (not recorded which). These receptors were collected from a human donor with low-grade glioma or glioblastoma, undergoing nonglioma brain surgery, or in good health (not recorded which).

This clonotype was seen ten or more times. This chain links TRBV28 with TRBJ1-2; a possible D gene is TRBD1 (6 bases). Germline V CDR1 and CDR2: MDHEN, SYDVKM. V was pared by 8 bases and J by 2 bases, with 12 bases between. The CDR3 runs 13 residues. The CDR3 sequence: CASFLDSNYGYTF. As DNA, the CDR3 is TGTGCCAGCTTCCTGGACAGCAACTATGGCTACACCTTC.

V is TRBV19 and J is TRBJ2-7, with TRBD1 as a possible D gene (6 bases). V lost 4 bases to trimming and J lost 3 bases, with 10 bases between them. The CDR3 is 13 residues long. From germline, CDR1 is LNHDA and CDR2 SQIVND (reference sequence). CDR3 protein: CASSTQGYYEQYF. Here the CDR3 DNA reads TGTGCCAGTAGTACCCAGGGGTACTACGAGCAGTACTTC.

This clonotype was seen many times. The chain combines TRBV11-2 with TRBJ1-2; TRBD1 matches at 7 bases. Germline assignment: CDR1 SGHAT and CDR2 FQNNGV. The CDR3 spans 18 residues. The junction had 20 bases not matched to a gene; V was cut back by 6 bases and J by 4 bases. The CDR3 nucleotides read TGTGCCAGCAGGTCTGTTGAGGACAGGTCCTCAACCGGCTATGGCTACACCTTC. Translating gives CASRSVEDRSSTGYGYTF.

The sample holds many counts of this clonotype. The chain employs TRBV27 and TRBJ2-1; 9 nucleotides align to TRBD2. Germline values: CDR1 MNHEY, CDR2 SMNVEV (reference sequence). V was pared by 1 base and J by 0 bases, with 10 bases of the junction left unmatched. The CDR3 totals 19 residues. This CDR3 reads CASSLFSSGTQSSYNEQFF. CDR3 coding DNA: TGTGCCAGCAGTTTATTTTCTAGCGGGACCCAGAGCTCCTACAATGAGCAGTTCTTC.

The chain is built from TRBV4-3 and TRBJ1-1, with 7 bases matching TRBD1. The germline CDR1 and CDR2 sequences are LGHNA and YSLEER. The CDR3 spans 15 residues. Trimming removed 5 bases from V and 7 bases from J; junction bases left unmatched: 13. The CDR3 DNA sequence: TGCGCCAGCAGCTTACGATATGACAGGGACGTTGAAGCTTTCTTT. Amino acids: CASSLRYDRDVEAFF.

This clonotype has at least ten counts. The genes are TRBV2 and TRBJ2-5; 7 bases fit TRBD1. The CDR3 extends over 13 amino acids. The V and J ends lost 7 bases and 5 bases, in that order; junction bases with no gene match: 7. Germline-derived CDR1 and CDR2 are SNHLY and FYNNEI. CDR3 in amino acids: CASISRGTETQYF. In DNA form, the CDR3 reads TGTGCCAGCATATCCAGGGGGACGGAGACCCAGTACTTC.

About this clonotype: This may stem from a read error, because a much larger clone lies one nucleotide away. CDR3 loop: CTSSLSENTEAFF. The CDR3 DNA sequence: TGTACCAGCAGCTTATCGGAGAACACTGAAGCTTTCTTT. The chain is built from TRBV7-3 and TRBJ1-1; D unresolved. Germline CDR1 and CDR2: SGHTA and FQGTGA. The CDR3 is made up of 13 amino acids.

This clonotype was found many times. V and J are TRBV19 and TRBJ2-3; 7 positions agree with TRBD1. The V gene end was trimmed by 7 bases and the J gene end by 0 bases; junction bases not matched to a gene: 7. In germline, CDR1 is LNHDA, CDR2 SQIVND (reference sequence). The CDR3 runs 15 residues. The DNA of the CDR3 is TGTGCCAGTAAGGACAGGAGCCCTAGCACAGATACGCAGTATTTT. Its translation is CASKDRSPSTDTQYF.

This clonotype was detected ten times or more. This rearrangement joins TRBV4-3 to TRBJ2-1; possibly TRBD2 for D (7 bases). V lost 1 base to trimming and J lost 6 bases, with 13 bases between them. CDR3 size: 15 residues. Germline V gene lookup returns CDR1 LGHNA and CDR2 YSLEER. The CDR3 nucleotides are TGCGCCAGCAGCCAAGGGGAGGGAGGGGGCAATGAGCAGTTCTTC. This sequence encodes CASSQGEGGGNEQFF.

This clonotype has a count of ten or more. This chain links TRBV7-2 with TRBJ2-3; no firm D call. Trimming pared 5 bases from V and 0 bases from J, leaving 15 bases between. CDR1 is SGHTA, CDR2 FQGNSA, per germline. The CDR3 spans 16 residues. CDR3 bases: TGTGCCAGCAGCCCCATTGTGGGCGCTAGCACAGATACGCAGTATTTT. Amino acid sequence: CASSPIVGASTDTQYF.

The rearrangement uses TRBV6-2 or TRBV6-3 and TRBJ2-7, with D maybe TRBD1 (6 bases). CDR3 length: 14 amino acids. Per the germline V gene, CDR1 is MNHEY and CDR2 is SVGEGT. Trimming removed 5 bases at V and 12 bases at J, with 23 bases between. CDR3 in amino acids: CASSTRQVEGAPYF. In nucleotides, the CDR3 is TGTGCCAGCAGTACCAGACAGGTAGAAGGCGCGCCGTACTTC.

On this clonotype itself: A junction boundary mismatches the germline segment, possibly from a read error. V is TRBV5-1 and J is TRBJ2-7; 14 bases are a match to TRBD2. Germline CDR1 SGHRS, CDR2 YFSETQ. The CDR3 runs to 14 residues. The chain's CDR3 is CASSGTSGSYERYF. The CDR3 DNA is TGCGCCAGCAGCGGGACTAGCGGGAGTTACGAGCGGTACTTC.

Concerning this clonotype: One junction end disagrees with the germline gene, perhaps due to a read error. The chain combines TRBV4-2 with TRBJ2-7; D not certain. This CDR3 region has 11 residues. Germline V CDR1 and CDR2: LGHNA, YNFKEQ. The DNA for the CDR3 is TGTGCCAGCAGCTCATCTACCGAGCAGTGCTTC. Translation: CASSSSTEQCF.

Concerning this clonotype: This clone may be a read error of a much larger clone one base away. No conserved phenylalanine or tryptophan ends this CDR3, so it is likely a read error. The chain employs TRBV11-1 and TRBJ2-1; D is perhaps TRBD2 (5 bases). The ends were cut back, 5 bases at V and 3 bases at J, with 11 bases in the middle. Germline V gene data show CDR1 as SGHAT and CDR2 as FQDESV (reference sequence). This CDR3 region has 14 residues. This CDR3 is CASSTSGYYNEQFL. CDR3 coding DNA: TGTGCCAGCAGCACCAGCGGCTACTACAATGAGCAGTTCTTA.

This clonotype was seen at least ten times. V and J are TRBV7-2 and TRBJ2-1, with D perhaps given as TRBD1 or TRBD2 (5 bases each). CDR1 and CDR2 from the germline V gene are SGHTA and FQGNSA. Trimming left V 2 bases short and J 7 bases short, with 18 bases between. The CDR3 consists of 16 residues. CDR3 in DNA: TGTGCCAGCAGCTTAACAGAGGGGAGACGGGTGAATGAGCAGTTCTTC. This gives the protein CASSLTEGRRVNEQFF.

Comment on this clonotype: A much larger clone differs by one base, so this may be a read error. The chain employs TRBV5-1 and TRBJ2-7; 11 nucleotides match TRBD1. Germline loops: CDR1 SGHRS, CDR2 YFSETQ. The ends lost 6 bases at V and 3 bases at J; junction bases unmatched: 8. This CDR3 region has 15 residues. Here the CDR3 reads CASKFVDRGLYEQYF. The CDR3 nucleotides read TGCGCCAGCAAGTTTGTGGACAGGGGGCTCTACGAGCAGTACTTC.

A note on this clonotype: Just one base apart from a much larger clone, this may be a read error. The J gene is TRBJ1-4, the V gene TRBV2; TRBD1 is a possible D gene (6 bases). This CDR3 spans 14 amino acids. CDR1 and CDR2 (germline): SNHLY, FYNNEI. Trimming removed 3 bases at V and 7 bases at J, with 12 bases between. CDR3 DNA sequence: TGTGCCAGCAGTGATGGGGGCTTAAGTGAAAAACTGTTTTTT. Its translation: CASSDGGLSEKLFF.

As regards this clonotype: The junction and the germline gene differ at one end; a read error may be behind it. V gene TRBV12-3 or TRBV12-4 combines with J gene TRBJ1-2, with a possible D match to TRBD1 (6 bases). This CDR3 spans 15 amino acids. The CDR3 nucleotides are TGTACCAGCAGTTTAGGGGGGACGACAGGCTATGGCCACACCTTC. It codes for CTSSLGGTTGYGHTF.

The chain is built from TRBV19 and TRBJ2-7; no clear D. This CDR3 has 14 amino acids. V was cut by 3 bases and J by 7 bases, with 16 bases left in between. The germline V gene encodes CDR1 LNHDA and CDR2 SQIVND (reference sequence). CDR3 region: CASSIGRAPMEQYF. The CDR3 DNA sequence: TGTGCCAGTAGTATTGGCCGGGCCCCTATGGAGCAGTACTTC. Combining the CDR3 with reference TRBV19 and TRBJ2-7 gives the whole variable domain DGGITQSPKYLFRKEGQNVTLSCEQNLNHDAMYWYRQDPGQGLRLIYYSQIVNDFQKGDIAEGYSVSREKKESFPLTVTSAQKNPTAFYLCASSIGRAPMEQYFGPGTRLTVT.

Many counts were recorded for this clonotype. The V and J genes are TRBV4-1 and TRBJ1-6; D is uncertain. Germline V CDR1 and CDR2: MGHRA, YSYEKL. This CDR3 is 13 amino acids long. Trimming stripped 4 bases from V and 8 bases from J, with 9 bases between. The CDR3, as DNA: TGCGCCAGCAGCCCGCGACTTTATTCACCCCTCCACTTT. It is translated as CASSPRLYSPLHF.